This is a list of T cell receptor beta chains from one sample in a study of OX40 agonist ivuxolimab in advanced cancers. The assay was immunoSEQ multiplex PCR, and TCRdb's table has in-frame clones only and misses some. The sample records 90,000 to 100,000 clones, roughly nine tenths being singletons. The material sequenced was CD4+ or CD8+ T cells sorted from blood, taken in a trial of the OX40 agonist ivuxolimab. Source of these receptors: an adult with an advanced solid tumor such as melanoma, head and neck, liver or kidney cancer. Both conserved end residues are part of each CDR3. The order of the fields is D gene, clone size, V gene, J gene, CDR3 protein, CDR3 DNA. A D gene is named only where the DNA matches it firmly. Clone size, where shown, is once, few, many, or a class for clones that have expanded.

D: TRBD2
size: NA
V: TRBV7-3
J: TRBJ2-1
CDR3: CASSSGTSGDNEQFF
DNA: TGTGCCAGCAGCTCTGGGACTAGCGGGGACAATGAGCAGTTCTTC

D: TRBD1
size: NA
V: TRBV28
J: TRBJ1-1
CDR3: CASRIRDRGSTEAFF
DNA: TGTGCCAGCAGGATCCGGGACAGGGGGAGCACTGAAGCTTTCTTT

D: NA
size: NA
V: TRBV4-1
J: TRBJ1-2
CDR3: CASSPQSLLRTNYGYTF
DNA: TGCGCCAGCAGCCCCCAATCCCTTCTAAGGACTAACTATGGCTACACCTTC

D: NA
size: NA
V: TRBV5-8
J: TRBJ2-5
CDR3: CASSWKGLDRETQYF
DNA: TGTGCCAGCAGCTGGAAGGGGTTGGATCGAGAGACCCAGTACTTC

D: NA
size: NA
V: TRBV20-1
J: TRBJ2-1
CDR3: CSAWPGNEQFF
DNA: TGCAGTGCTTGGCCGGGGAATGAGCAGTTCTTC

D: NA
size: NA
V: TRBV5-4
J: TRBJ1-1
CDR3: CASSFQHGVSRGTEAFF
DNA: TGTGCCAGCAGCTTTCAGCACGGGGTGTCAAGGGGAACTGAAGCTTTCTTT

D: TRBD2
size: NA
V: TRBV5-1
J: TRBJ2-3
CDR3: CASSLGLAGGTDTQYF
DNA: TGCGCCAGCAGCTTGGGATTAGCGGGAGGAACAGATACGCAGTATTTT

D: NA
size: NA
V: TRBV5-1
J: TRBJ1-3
CDR3: CASSFDGAGGNTIYF
DNA: TGCGCCAGCAGCTTTGACGGGGCTGGTGGAAACACCATATATTTT

D: TRBD1
size: NA
V: TRBV7-9
J: TRBJ1-2
CDR3: CASSRDRAGYTF
DNA: TGTGCCAGCAGCCGCGACAGGGCTGGCTACACCTTC

D: TRBD1
size: few
V: TRBV30
J: TRBJ2-5
CDR3: CAWSVGDRGKGYQETQYF
DNA: TGTGCCTGGAGTGTTGGGGACAGGGGGAAGGGGTACCAAGAGACCCAGTACTTC

D: NA
size: NA
V: TRBV6-5
J: TRBJ1-6
CDR3: CASSYSGASYNSPLHF
DNA: TGTGCCAGCAGTTACTCGGGGGCCTCCTATAATTCACCCCTCCACTTT

D: NA
size: NA
V: TRBV14
J: TRBJ2-5
CDR3: CASSRLQGGTQYF
DNA: TGTGCCAGCAGCCGCCTCCAGGGTGGGACCCAGTACTTC

D: NA
size: NA
V: TRBV30
J: TRBJ2-7
CDR3: CAWSVRDVDEQYF
DNA: TGTGCCTGGAGTGTACGGGATGTCGACGAGCAGTACTTC

D: NA
size: NA
V: TRBV5-4
J: TRBJ2-2
CDR3: CASSLDPERTGELFF
DNA: TGTGCCAGCAGCTTGGATCCTGAACGCACCGGGGAGCTGTTTTTT

D: NA
size: NA
V: TRBV7-2
J: TRBJ2-1
CDR3: CASQRRGDNEQFF
DNA: TGTGCCAGCCAGCGAAGGGGGGACAATGAGCAGTTCTTC

D: NA
size: NA
V: TRBV6-1
J: TRBJ2-4
CDR3: CASSEEAAPRIQYF
DNA: TGTGCCAGCAGTGAAGAGGCAGCACCGCGCATTCAGTACTTC

D: TRBD1
size: once
V: TRBV27
J: TRBJ2-5
CDR3: CASRTAGTGEETQYF
DNA: TGTGCCAGCAGGACAGCCGGGACAGGGGAGGAGACCCAGTACTTC

D: NA
size: NA
V: TRBV6-5
J: TRBJ1-4
CDR3: CASSYTEKLFF
DNA: TGTGCCAGCAGTTACACCGAAAAACTGTTTTTT

D: NA
size: NA
V: TRBV5-4
J: TRBJ2-2
CDR3: CASKGQNPTGELFF
DNA: TGTGCCAGCAAGGGGCAGAACCCCACCGGGGAGCTGTTTTTT

D: NA
size: NA
V: TRBV5-1
J: TRBJ1-1
CDR3: CASSLYGRNTEAFF
DNA: TGCGCCAGCAGCTTGTACGGGAGGAACACTGAAGCTTTCTTT

D: TRBD2
size: once
V: TRBV2
J: TRBJ2-1
CDR3: CASTPSGREVDNEQFF
DNA: TGTGCCAGCACGCCCTCAGGTCGGGAGGTCGACAATGAGCAGTTCTTC

D: NA
size: NA
V: TRBV7-8
J: TRBJ2-3
CDR3: CASSLRREVTQYF
DNA: TGTGCCAGCAGCTTAAGGAGGGAGGTTACGCAGTATTTT

D: TRBD2
size: NA
V: TRBV28
J: TRBJ2-7
CDR3: CASSLLAGGPYEQYF
DNA: TGTGCCAGCAGTTTATTGGCGGGAGGGCCCTACGAGCAGTACTTC

D: NA
size: NA
V: TRBV19
J: TRBJ1-1
CDR3: CASSITNSGGPNTEAFF
DNA: TGTGCCAGTAGTATAACGAATTCCGGGGGACCGAACACTGAAGCTTTCTTT

D: NA
size: once
V: TRBV5-6
J: TRBJ1-1
CDR3: CASSLVWGTEAFF
DNA: TGTGCCAGCAGCTTGGTGTGGGGGACTGAAGCTTTCTTT

D: NA
size: NA
V: TRBV4-1
J: TRBJ2-7
CDR3: CASSARIQGTAYEQYF
DNA: TGCGCCAGCAGCGCAAGAATTCAGGGCACAGCCTACGAGCAGTACTTC

D: NA
size: once
V: TRBV5-1
J: TRBJ2-5
CDR3: CASSLGVQGRETQYF
DNA: TGCGCCAGCAGCTTGGGCGTACAGGGCCGAGAGACCCAGTACTTC

D: NA
size: NA
V: TRBV2
J: TRBJ2-1
CDR3: CASSESATRGNEQFF
DNA: TGTGCCAGCAGTGAGTCTGCGACTAGGGGTAATGAGCAGTTCTTC

D: NA
size: NA
V: TRBV7-2
J: TRBJ2-3
CDR3: CASSLVSGSTDTQYF
DNA: TGTGCCAGCAGCTTAGTCAGTGGGAGCACAGATACGCAGTATTTT

D: TRBD2
size: once
V: TRBV7-3
J: TRBJ2-1
CDR3: CASSPGLAGNNEQFF
DNA: TGTGCCAGCAGCCCCGGACTAGCGGGAAACAATGAGCAGTTCTTC

D: NA
size: NA
V: TRBV11-2
J: TRBJ2-1
CDR3: CASSRRDSQSEQFF
DNA: TGTGCCAGCAGCCGGAGGGACAGTCAGAGTGAGCAGTTCTTC

D: TRBD2
size: NA
V: TRBV18
J: TRBJ2-7
CDR3: CASSPSGTNSYEQYF
DNA: TGTGCCAGCTCACCATCCGGGACTAACTCCTACGAGCAGTACTTC

D: NA
size: NA
V: TRBV9
J: TRBJ1-4
CDR3: CASSVDDRLNEKLFF
DNA: TGTGCCAGCAGCGTAGACGACAGGCTTAATGAAAAACTGTTTTTT

D: NA
size: NA
V: TRBV10-2
J: TRBJ2-5
CDR3: CASSEQAGETQYF
DNA: TGCGCCAGCAGTGAACAGGCCGGGGAGACCCAGTACTTC

D: NA
size: NA
V: TRBV28
J: TRBJ1-1
CDR3: CASRRGTLNTEAFF
DNA: TGTGCCAGCAGGCGGGGCACTTTGAACACTGAAGCTTTCTTT

D: NA
size: NA
V: TRBV4-3
J: TRBJ1-1
CDR3: CASSLRNRVNTEAFF
DNA: TGCGCCAGCAGCCTGCGGAACAGGGTGAACACTGAAGCTTTCTTT

D: TRBD1
size: NA
V: TRBV6-5
J: TRBJ1-1
CDR3: CASRGTGGIAFF
DNA: TGTGCCAGCAGAGGGACAGGGGGCATAGCTTTCTTT

D: NA
size: NA
V: TRBV14
J: TRBJ1-2
CDR3: CASSQDRRQGPSYGYTF
DNA: TGTGCCAGCAGCCAAGATCGGAGGCAGGGGCCCTCCTATGGCTACACCTTC

D: TRBD1
size: NA
V: TRBV2
J: TRBJ2-5
CDR3: CASRNRDRAMTQYF
DNA: TGTGCCAGCAGAAACCGGGACAGGGCGATGACCCAGTACTTC

D: NA
size: NA
V: TRBV6-6
J: TRBJ1-3
CDR3: CASSSPGVGSGNTIYF
DNA: TGTGCCAGCAGCTCTCCAGGGGTAGGGTCTGGAAACACCATATATTTT

D: NA
size: NA
V: TRBV18
J: TRBJ2-3
CDR3: CASSPRLGGDTQYF
DNA: TGTGCCAGCTCACCGCGCCTAGGGGGGGATACGCAGTATTTT

D: NA
size: once
V: TRBV19
J: TRBJ1-1
CDR3: CASSIGGNLNTEAFF
DNA: TGTGCCAGTAGTATAGGGGGCAACCTGAACACTGAAGCTTTCTTT

D: NA
size: NA
V: TRBV14
J: TRBJ1-1
CDR3: CASSRVRGTEAFF
DNA: TGTGCCAGCAGCAGGGTACGTGGCACTGAAGCTTTCTTT

D: NA
size: NA
V: TRBV5-1
J: TRBJ2-7
CDR3: CASSLQGDSEQYF
DNA: TGCGCCAGCAGCTTACAGGGTGATAGCGAGCAGTACTTC

D: NA
size: NA
V: TRBV5-5
J: TRBJ1-4
CDR3: CASSFGTVDNEKLFF
DNA: TGTGCCAGCAGCTTCGGGACGGTAGATAATGAAAAACTGTTTTTT

D: TRBD2
size: NA
V: TRBV9
J: TRBJ2-2
CDR3: CASSVAPSGRASTGELFF
DNA: TGTGCCAGCAGCGTAGCCCCTAGCGGGAGGGCCAGCACCGGGGAGCTGTTTTTT

D: TRBD2
size: NA
V: TRBV27
J: TRBJ2-7
CDR3: CASSSLAGAYEQYF
DNA: TGTGCCAGCAGTTCACTAGCGGGTGCCTACGAGCAGTACTTC

D: NA
size: few
V: TRBV5-1
J: TRBJ1-2
CDR3: CASSPPAAGGGYTF
DNA: TGCGCCAGCAGCCCCCCGGCAGCCGGGGGTGGCTACACCTTC

D: NA
size: NA
V: TRBV6-5
J: TRBJ1-1
CDR3: CASSYYGLENTEAFF
DNA: TGTGCCAGCAGTTACTACGGACTGGAGAACACTGAAGCTTTCTTT

D: NA
size: NA
V: TRBV5-1
J: TRBJ2-5
CDR3: CASSAPPDETQYF
DNA: TGCGCCAGCAGCGCTCCCCCTGATGAGACCCAGTACTTC

D: TRBD1
size: NA
V: TRBV5-1
J: TRBJ1-2
CDR3: CASSPGQNYGYTF
DNA: TGCGCCAGCAGCCCGGGACAGAACTATGGCTACACCTTC

D: NA
size: NA
V: TRBV5-1
J: TRBJ1-2
CDR3: CASSLDYTAGYTF
DNA: TGCGCCAGCAGCCTGGACTACACAGCGGGCTACACCTTC

D: TRBD2
size: NA
V: TRBV7-9
J: TRBJ2-1
CDR3: CASSHGRAMDNEQFF
DNA: TGTGCCAGCAGCCACGGGAGGGCAATGGACAATGAGCAGTTCTTC

D: NA
size: NA
V: TRBV9
J: TRBJ1-3
CDR3: CASSPQPQSSGNTIYF
DNA: TGTGCCAGCAGCCCCCAACCCCAGTCCTCTGGAAACACCATATATTTT

D: NA
size: NA
V: TRBV5-1
J: TRBJ2-3
CDR3: CASSFGQGTDTQYF
DNA: TGCGCCAGCAGCTTCGGTCAGGGTACAGATACGCAGTATTTT

D: NA
size: NA
V: TRBV29-1
J: TRBJ2-3
CDR3: CSVRRTASTDTQYF
DNA: TGCAGCGTGAGGCGGACAGCTAGCACAGATACGCAGTATTTT

D: TRBD2
size: NA
V: TRBV7-8
J: TRBJ2-1
CDR3: CASSLVSGNVLNEQFF
DNA: TGTGCCAGCAGCTTAGTTAGCGGGAATGTTTTGAATGAGCAGTTCTTC

D: NA
size: NA
V: TRBV7-9
J: TRBJ1-2
CDR3: CASSFGLEGYTF
DNA: TGTGCCAGCAGCTTCGGGCTGGAAGGCTACACCTTC

D: NA
size: NA
V: TRBV6-5
J: TRBJ2-5
CDR3: CASSYSWESPKGTQYF
DNA: TGTGCCAGCAGTTACTCTTGGGAATCTCCGAAAGGGACCCAGTACTTC